This T cell receptor beta chain was sequenced in a study of blood T cell repertoires in COVID-19. As for the study in general: Acute and convalescent COVID-19 samples came from the United States, Italy and Spain. PBMCs, B-cell-depleted T cells, or T cells provided the cDNA or gDNA that made up the material.

Per the study methods: Reference gene primers were amplified, and this amplification served to estimate nucleated cell counts. The data were produced by immunoSEQ multiplex PCR, yet TCRdb's version contains in-frame clones alone and is incomplete. V and J calls and clone size are given by that table; D and trimming were obtained from the DNA. Of more than 150,000 clones in the sample, approximately 80% were seen once. The receptor was derived from a human donor in a cohort sampled during active COVID-19. Material for sequencing was peripheral blood.

CDR3 protein: CASSPGLAGVYEQYF. In nucleotides, the CDR3 is TGTGCCAGCAGCCCGGGACTAGCGGGGGTTTACGAGCAGTACTTC. The rearrangement joins TRBV5-5 to TRBJ2-7, with 14 nucleotides matching TRBD2. The J segment lost 4 bases and the V segment lost 4 bases, leaving 4 bases of the junction unmatched. The CDR3 contains 15 residues. From germline, CDR1 is SGHKS and CDR2 YYEKEE (reference sequence).